This TCR beta chain was captured by sequencing in a study of blood T cell repertoires in COVID-19. With V trimmed by 7 bases and J by 2 bases, 2 bases remained unmatched. The CDR3 sequence is 12 residues long. Germline V gene lookup returns CDR1 SQVTM and CDR2 ANQGSEA. Original handling: Reference gene primer amplification yielded estimated nucleated cell counts. This table comes from immunoSEQ multiplex PCR, and its TCRdb copy is limited to in-frame clones, with some not included. Clone size and V and J calls were adopted from that table, with D and trimming inferred from the DNA. The sample lists about 240,000 clones; just under 85% were seen once.

The V and J genes are TRBV29-1 and TRBJ2-7, with 10 nucleotides matching TRBD1. This sequence was found in a woman of 80 years or more with acute or convalescent COVID-19. Source material: peripheral blood. DNA for the CDR3: TGCAGCGCCGGGACAGGGGCCTACGAGCAGTACTTC. Encoded protein: CSAGTGAYEQYF.